This T cell receptor (beta chain) originates from a study of molecular identifiers for immune sequencing clone quantification. About the study: RNA from approximately 20,000 or 98,000 naive CD8 cells was split five ways in replicates, with four sequenced.

Concerning this clonotype itself: The target antigen is unknown.

General study results and limits: Naive cells had under 1% of molecules in clones above 20 RNA copies, effectors over 98%.

The V gene's germline CDR1 is SGHNT and CDR2 YENEEA. Trimming left V 6 bases short and J 12 bases short, with 12 bases between. The CDR3 extends over 12 amino acids. Via MiXCR, TCRdb re-called the PCR reads, giving one row per CDR3 protein. The repertoire holds 50,000 to 70,000 distinct CDR3 sequences, with around a sixth as singletons. The sequence derives from a human donor in good health. Some libraries in this study had Jurkat cell RNA spiked in. The chain recombines TRBV11-3 with TRBJ2-6, with D tentatively TRBD1 (6 bases). The sequencing input was naive CD8+ T cells from blood, with Jurkat cell RNA spiked in. As to subset: FACS-sorted CD8+CD4-CCR7+CD45RA+ naive T cells. The CDR3 coding sequence is TGTGCCAGCAGACAGGGAATAAGCGTCCTGACTTTC. Its translation is CASRQGISVLTF.